The sequence of this T cell receptor (beta chain) was determined in a study of early T cells in non-severe SARS-CoV-2 infection. The CDR3 contains 13 residues. J lost 4 bases, V lost 3 bases, and 6 bases had no gene match. Germline V lookup: CDR1 DFQATT, CDR2 SNEGSKA (reference sequence). TCRdb independently ran MiXCR on the 5' RACE reads; one entry per CDR3 protein. Counted here are 25,000 to 35,000 distinct CDR3 sequences, about 6.1% occurring once; the ten biggest clones make up roughly 5.4%. This clonotype is classed as medium-sized. The clonotype originates from an adult who was a healthcare worker with PCR-confirmed SARS-CoV-2 infection or an uninfected control (not recorded which). The gene calls are TRBV20-1 and TRBJ2-7, with TRBD1 matching 7 bases. Sequenced: whole blood. CDR3 residues: CSASWDREYEQYF. In nucleotides, the CDR3 is TGCAGTGCTAGCTGGGACAGAGAGTACGAGCAGTACTTC.